The source of this TCR beta chain is a study of graft-versus-host responses after intestinal transplantation. Across the whole study: All recipients were given anti-thymocyte globulin induction, and tacrolimus and steroids were then administered for 2 to 3 years. The study's findings and limits: Individuals carrying graft-donor T cell macrochimerism showed high graft-versus-host to host-versus-graft clonal ratios in allografts. Declines in HvG clones occurring early post-transplant were associated with peak circulating GvH clone levels. Recipient bone marrow held GvH clones, some seen earlier in ileum or blood.

To note about this clone: Its antigen remains unknown.

The table came from immunoSEQ multiplex PCR; TCRdb's copy has only in-frame clones and leaves some out. The sample includes about 100,000 clones, roughly 90% of them seen just once. Trimming shortened V by 8 bases and J by 2 bases, and 9 bases separated the two germline ends. Germline lookup yields CDR1 GTSNPN and CDR2 SVGIG (reference sequence). The CDR3 covers 11 residues. The chain joins TRBV30 to TRBJ1-1; D unresolved. This receptor was taken from a human donor who was the organ donor for an intestinal transplant. The specimen comprised unstimulated CD4+ T cells sorted from spleen or lymph node cells, sampled before transplant. The DNA of the CDR3 is TGTGCCCTGGAGCGTAACACTGAAGCTTTCTTT. This sequence encodes CALERNTEAFF.